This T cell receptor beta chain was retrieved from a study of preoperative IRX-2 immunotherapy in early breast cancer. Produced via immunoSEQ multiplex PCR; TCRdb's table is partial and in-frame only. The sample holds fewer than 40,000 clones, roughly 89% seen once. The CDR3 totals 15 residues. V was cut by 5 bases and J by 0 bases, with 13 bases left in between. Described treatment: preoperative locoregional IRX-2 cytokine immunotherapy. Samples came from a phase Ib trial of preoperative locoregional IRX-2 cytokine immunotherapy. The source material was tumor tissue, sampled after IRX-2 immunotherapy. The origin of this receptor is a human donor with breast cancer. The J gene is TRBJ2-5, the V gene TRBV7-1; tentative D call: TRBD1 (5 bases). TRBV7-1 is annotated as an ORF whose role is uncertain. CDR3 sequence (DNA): TGTGCCAGCAGCCCCGGACACGCAAACCAAGAGACCCAGTACTTC. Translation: CASSPGHANQETQYF.